Reported below is one TCR beta chain. This CDR3 comprises 17 residues. Germline V CDR1 and CDR2: KGHSH, LQKENI. V dropped 3 bases and J dropped 1; count of bases not matched to a gene: 12. The data originate from a study of blood T cell repertoires in COVID-19. Authors' analysis steps: It was from reference gene primer amplification that nucleated cell counts were estimated. Method: immunoSEQ multiplex PCR; TCRdb's copy keeps in-frame clones and lacks some. The V and J calls and clone size come from that table; D and trimming were worked out from the DNA. The table has about 250,000 clones, about four fifths seen once.

This receptor was obtained from a man aged 80 or over with acute or convalescent COVID-19. The sequenced sample consisted of peripheral blood. The V and J genes are TRBV18 and TRBJ2-7, with TRBD1 matching over 7 bases. The CDR3 reads CASSPRNRGRGSYEQYF. The CDR3 bases are TGTGCCAGCTCACCCCGAAACAGGGGAAGAGGGTCCTACGAGCAGTACTTC.